Described below is a single TCR beta chain sequence and its context. What this receptor recognizes is not known. No base-level quality is on record; no much larger clone is a single base apart. Based on the germline V gene, the CDR1 and CDR2 sequences are MNHEY and SVGAGI. V trim: 6 bases; J trim: 4 bases; unmatched bases: 7. The CDR3, cysteine through phenylalanine, is 14 amino acids long. Just the 42-base CDR3 DNA is kept, in frame starting at base 1. The sample is drawn from a study of memory B cells and T cells in multiple sclerosis (dated by TCRdb to between 2017 and 2018). Looking at the study overall: In multiple sclerosis patients, the study set the TCR beta repertoires of autoproliferating peripheral T cells against those of T cells infiltrating brain lesions. TCR sequencing involved a couple of multiple sclerosis patients from whom brain lesions at autopsy or brain-infiltrating cells from biopsy were available.

Genomic DNA was extracted, and the immunoSEQ Platform was used to amplify TCRbeta CDR3 regions from that DNA. Multiplex PCR, high-throughput sequencing and a vendor bioinformatics pipeline were combined in the immunoSEQ assay. Per the authors' processing: After discarding non-productive sequences and any CDR3s under 4 amino acids in length, clonotype frequencies were recalculated for each sample. Shared clonotypes were identified in immunoSEQ Analyzer 2.0 as identical CDR3 amino acid, V gene and J gene sequences. Repertoire overlap was normalized by dividing shared clonotype counts by the product of both clone-set sizes, with the result scaled by 1000 into arbitrary units. TCRdb carries this immuneACCESS record with in-frame sequences only. Its versions omit some clonotypes, under half of them owing to an unresolved V gene in the studies checked, with the rest unexplained. V, J and clone size are taken as reported in that table, and D and trimming were inferred from the DNA itself. Recorded for this sample are tens of thousands of clones; about 82% of them occurred a single time. The ten largest clones add up to less than 3.5% of the sample.

General findings and caveats noted by the study authors: Because clone-set sizes differed between compartments, counts of shared clonotypes were influenced and normalization was required.

After CFSE-labeled PBMCs were cultured without any stimulus, the autoproliferating (CFSEdim) and non-proliferating (CFSEhi) T cell fractions were each sequenced on their own. A total of some 50 million CFSE-labeled PBMCs were cultured for approximately seven days without stimulus, and replicate wells were then pooled. Labeling of PBMCs used approximately 0.5 uM CFSE, and the cells were then grown in serum-free AIM-V medium with no exogenous stimuli added. PBMCs were isolated by Ficoll density gradient centrifugation and were cryopreserved before use. Using a FACSAria III, live 7-AAD-negative cells were sorted, then washed with PBS and stored frozen at -80 degrees C as dry pellets.

This receptor chain uses TRBV6-5 and TRBJ2-7; 9 bases in the junction line up with TRBD1. The source of this sequence is a human donor with multiple sclerosis. The source material was PBMCs from blood kept in culture. CDR3 loop: CASRAGTGKYEQYF. The DNA is TGTGCCAGCAGGGCCGGGACAGGGAAATACGAGCAGTACTTC.